These T cell receptor beta chains were read from a single sample in a study of shared clonotypes between healthy human individuals. The table came from immunoSEQ multiplex PCR; TCRdb's copy has only in-frame clones and leaves some out. The table lists more than 2,000,000 clones, approximately 93% of them singletons, with about 0.39% in the top ten. The sample comprised naive CD4+ T cells from PBMCs. The receptors shown here come from a man between 18 and 35 years old in good health. Some clones in this sample may be carry-over from other donors' samples. Each CDR3 is given with its conserved first and last residue. A D gene is named only where the DNA matches it firmly. Rows give clone size only sometimes, using once, few, many, or a class for an expanded clone.

.,.,TRBJ1-2,TRBV4-3,TGCGCCAGCAGCCAAGACAGGGCGCTAGTCTATGGCTACACCTTC,CASSQDRALVYGYTF
.,.,TRBJ1-4,TRBV28,TGTGCCAGCAGGGGGGGTGGGGAAAAACTGTTTTTT,CASRGGGEKLFF
TRBD1,.,TRBJ2-7,TRBV2,TGTGCCAGCAGCCTCCAGGGGGCCGGGTACGAGCAGTACTTC,CASSLQGAGYEQYF
.,.,TRBJ2-5,TRBV10-2,TGCGCCAGCAGTGAGGGGATGGAGACCCAGTACTTC,CASSEGMETQYF
.,.,TRBJ1-4,TRBV7-3,TGTGCCAGCAGCTTATCCGAAAAACTGTTTTTT,CASSLSEKLFF
TRBD1,.,TRBJ2-7,TRBV29-1,TGCAGCGTGGGGACAGGGTCCGAGCAGTACTTC,CSVGTGSEQYF
.,few,TRBJ1-1,TRBV6-5,TGTGCCAGCAGGACAGCGGTGAACACTGAAGCTTTCTTT,CASRTAVNTEAFF
TRBD2,.,TRBJ2-1,TRBV7-3,TGTGCCAGCAGCCTAGCGGGAGGGGCCTACAATGAGCAGTTCTTC,CASSLAGGAYNEQFF
TRBD1,.,TRBJ2-7,TRBV2,TGTGCCAGCCTATTTGACAGGGGGTCCTATTTCCATCGTTTC,CASLFDRGSYFHRF
TRBD2,.,TRBJ2-3,TRBV5-1,TGCGCCAGCAGCTTAAATCCGCCGGGACTAGCGGGAGAGGGGCGCGGGACAGATACGCAGTATTTT,CASSLNPPGLAGEGRGTDTQYF
TRBD2,.,TRBJ2-7,TRBV7-3,TGTGCCAGCAGCTTAAATCGGGAGGGCGAGCAGTACTTC,CASSLNREGEQYF
.,.,TRBJ2-7,TRBV28,TGTGCCAGCAGTTTATTGGGGGCGGGAGCCTCCTACGAGCAGTACTTC,CASSLLGAGASYEQYF
TRBD1,.,TRBJ1-4,TRBV27,TGTGCCAGCAGTTGGACAGGAGGGGGTGAAAAACTGTTTTTT,CASSWTGGGEKLFF
.,many,TRBJ2-3,TRBV4-1,TGCGCCAGCAGCCACCCCTTAACAGATACGCAGTATTTT,CASSHPLTDTQYF
.,.,TRBJ2-1,TRBV7-9,TGTGCCAGCAGCCCCGAGGCAGGTAGAGGGGCCTACAATGAGCAGTTCTTC,CASSPEAGRGAYNEQFF
.,.,TRBJ2-7,TRBV19,TGTGCCAGTAGTACCTACGGACCCCAGCGCGAGCAGTACTTC,CASSTYGPQREQYF
TRBD1,.,TRBJ2-2,TRBV9,TGTGCCAGCAGCGTAACGACAGGGGACACCGGGGAGCTGTTTTTT,CASSVTTGDTGELFF
.,.,TRBJ2-3,TRBV12-5,TGTGCTAGTGGACGTGCGGGCGGCACAGATACGCAGTATTTT,CASGRAGGTDTQYF
TRBD2,many,TRBJ2-2,TRBV5-4,TGTGCCAGCAGCAACGGACTAGCGGGGCTGAGGGTGAACACCGGGGAGCTGTTTTTT,CASSNGLAGLRVNTGELFF
.,.,TRBJ2-7,TRBV25-1,TGTGCCAGCAGTGATGGTGGGGGCACCTACGAGCAGTACTTC,CASSDGGGTYEQYF
TRBD2,.,TRBJ2-3,TRBV9,TGTGCCAGCAGCGTAGGTGGTAGCGGGAGCACAGATACGCAGTATTTT,CASSVGGSGSTDTQYF
TRBD1,.,TRBJ2-2,TRBV10-3,TGTGCCATCACCCAGGGGGAGTTGGGGACGGCCGGGGAGCTGTTTTTT,CAITQGELGTAGELFF
TRBD1,.,TRBJ2-7,TRBV10-3,TGTGCCATCAGTACTAGGGACAGCTACGAGCAGTACTTC,CAISTRDSYEQYF
.,.,TRBJ1-2,TRBV7-2,TGTGCCAGCAGCCACACAGATAACTATGGCTACACCTTC,CASSHTDNYGYTF
TRBD1,.,TRBJ1-2,TRBV6-5,TGTGCCAGCAGTCTCCGACAGGGGAACTATGGCTACACCTTC,CASSLRQGNYGYTF
TRBD1,.,TRBJ2-2,TRBV7-8,TGTGCCAGCAGCCTTGACAGGGTGTACACCGGGGAGCTGTTTTTT,CASSLDRVYTGELFF
.,.,TRBJ1-1,TRBV6-1,TGTGCCAGCAGAATGAAACAAGACACTGAAGCTTTCTTT,CASRMKQDTEAFF
.,.,TRBJ1-2,TRBV10-3,TGTGCCATCAGTGAGTCGTTCAAGGCTACTGGCTACACCTTC,CAISESFKATGYTF
.,few,TRBJ1-1,TRBV2,TGTGCCAGCAGTGGGTCGGGCAACACTGAAGCTTTCTTT,CASSGSGNTEAFF
TRBD2,.,TRBJ2-1,TRBV30,TGTGCCTGGGACCCTAGCGGGAGGGTGAATGAGCAGTTCTTC,CAWDPSGRVNEQFF
.,.,TRBJ1-4,TRBV28,TGTGCCAGCAGTGATTCAGGGTTAGAAAAACTGTTTTTT,CASSDSGLEKLFF
.,.,TRBJ2-2,TRBV25-1,TGTGCCAGCAGCTTGGCGGACTACACCGGGGAGCTGTTTTTT,CASSLADYTGELFF
.,.,TRBJ1-2,TRBV5-6,TGTGCCAGCAGCTTCTGGGGAGGTGGCTACACCTTC,CASSFWGGGYTF
TRBD1,.,TRBJ2-7,TRBV6-6,TGTGCCAGCAGTTTAAACCGGGACAGCCCCTACGAGCAGTACTTC,CASSLNRDSPYEQYF
TRBD2,.,TRBJ2-1,TRBV9,TGTGCCAGCAGCGTAGGCGTAGCGGGAGTAAGTGGTGAGCAGTTCTTC,CASSVGVAGVSGEQFF
.,once,TRBJ1-5,TRBV5-1,TGCGCCAGCAGCCCGGAGCCGGGGGTGAATCAGCCCCAGCATTTT,CASSPEPGVNQPQHF
.,.,TRBJ1-3,TRBV21-1,TGTGCCAGCAGCAAAGTTGTCCGGTCTGGAAACACCATATATTTT,CASSKVVRSGNTIYF
.,.,TRBJ2-4,TRBV2,TGTGCCAGCAGTGAAGGGGGAGCCAAAAACATTCAGTACTTC,CASSEGGAKNIQYF
.,.,TRBJ2-3,TRBV25-1,TGTGCCAGCAGTGATCCGACGACGGGCACAGATACGCAGTATTTT,CASSDPTTGTDTQYF
.,once,TRBJ2-7,TRBV30,TGTGCCTGGACAGCAAAAGCCTACGAGCAGTACTTC,CAWTAKAYEQYF
TRBD1,.,TRBJ1-5,TRBV2,TGTGCCAGCAGTCGACAGGGGTCTTATAGCAATCAGCCCCAGCATTTT,CASSRQGSYSNQPQHF
TRBD2,.,TRBJ2-1,TRBV11-2,TGTGCCAGCAGCTCTAGCGGGAGGCGCGATGAGCAGTTCTTC,CASSSSGRRDEQFF
.,.,TRBJ2-5,TRBV27,TGTGCCAGCAGTTTTAGGGAACGGGAGACCCAGTACTTC,CASSFRERETQYF
TRBD2,.,TRBJ2-1,TRBV7-8,TGTGCCAGCAGCAGGACTAGCGGGATCGGGGAGCAGTTCTTC,CASSRTSGIGEQFF
.,.,TRBJ1-2,TRBV29-1,TGCAGCGCTGGGTCATGGTCGACCTATGGCTACACCTTC,CSAGSWSTYGYTF
TRBD1,.,TRBJ1-2,TRBV9,TGTGCCAGCAGCGTCGGAAGACAGGGGGCGAGCGGCTACACCTTC,CASSVGRQGASGYTF
TRBD2,.,TRBJ2-1,TRBV5-1,TGCGCCAGCAGCTCGCTAGCGGGATCTTCCTACAATGAGCAGTTCTTC,CASSSLAGSSYNEQFF
.,.,TRBJ1-1,TRBV7-2,TGTGCCAGCAGCTTCAAGTTACCGACAGTCACTGAAGCTTTCTTT,CASSFKLPTVTEAFF
.,.,TRBJ2-2,TRBV29-1,TGCAGCGTCGTCATTTCAGGGGTAAACACCGGGGAGCTGTTTTTT,CSVVISGVNTGELFF
.,.,TRBJ1-4,TRBV6-1,TGTGCCAGCAGTGGTGACTTCTCTGTGGAAAAACTGTTTTTT,CASSGDFSVEKLFF
.,.,TRBJ1-4,TRBV30,TGTGCCTGGAGCACCCGGGGGGCATTGAAGGCTAATGAAAAACTGTTTTTT,CAWSTRGALKANEKLFF
.,.,TRBJ2-2,TRBV4-3,TGCGCCAGCAGCCAAGCAGCCAGGCTGGGGGCCGGGGAGCTGTTTTTT,CASSQAARLGAGELFF
.,once,TRBJ2-5,TRBV7-3,TGTGCCAGCAGCCAGGAGGGAGAGACCCAGTACTTC,CASSQEGETQYF
.,.,TRBJ1-2,TRBV27,TGTGCCAGCAGAAACAGGGTTGGTGGCTACACCTTC,CASRNRVGGYTF
TRBD2,.,TRBJ2-7,TRBV15,TGTGCCACCAGCAGAGGGCTAGCGGACTCCTACGAGCAGTACTTC,CATSRGLADSYEQYF
.,.,TRBJ2-7,TRBV6-5,TGTGCCAGCAGTTCTGCCTCAGGGGTCTACGAGCAGTACTTC,CASSSASGVYEQYF
.,.,TRBJ1-4,TRBV13,TGTGCCAGCAGCGTCCGGGAGCGGGCTGAAAAACTGTTTTTT,CASSVRERAEKLFF
.,.,TRBJ2-5,TRBV11-2,TGTGCCAGCAGCCCCGGGGTGGGGGTTATGGTGGAGACCCAGTACTTC,CASSPGVGVMVETQYF
.,.,TRBJ2-6,TRBV5-1,TGCGCCAGCAGCTTGGACGGAAGCGGATCTGGGGCCAACGTCCTGACTTTC,CASSLDGSGSGANVLTF
TRBD1,.,TRBJ2-5,TRBV7-3,TGTGCCAGCAGCTTAACGGGACAGGGGGTTGATGAGACCCAGTACTTC,CASSLTGQGVDETQYF